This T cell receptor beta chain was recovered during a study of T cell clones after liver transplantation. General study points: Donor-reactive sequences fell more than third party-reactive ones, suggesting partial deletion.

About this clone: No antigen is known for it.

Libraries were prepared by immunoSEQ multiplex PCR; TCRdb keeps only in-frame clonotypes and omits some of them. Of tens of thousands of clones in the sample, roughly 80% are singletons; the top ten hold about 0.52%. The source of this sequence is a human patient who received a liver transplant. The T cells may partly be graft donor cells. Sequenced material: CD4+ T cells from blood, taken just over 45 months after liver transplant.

The DNA of the CDR3 is TGTGCCAGTACCCCACAGGGGAGGTACGAGCAGTACTTC. Translation gives CASTPQGRYEQYF. The gene calls are TRBV19 and TRBJ2-7; TRBD1 might be the D (7 bases). The CDR3 runs to 13 residues. Trimming stripped 7 bases from V and 4 bases from J, with 14 bases between. Germline V gene lookup returns CDR1 LNHDA and CDR2 SQIVND (reference sequence).